This T cell receptor beta chain was recorded in a study of identical twins. In TCRdb, the 5' RACE reads were re-called with MiXCR into one record per CDR3 protein. The sample contains about 470,000 distinct CDR3 sequences, roughly 26% of which appear only once. The same data also went into a second study, on T cells expressing NK-cell markers. That report notes: In several experiments, sorting was restricted to alpha-beta TCR T cells by an anti-gamma-delta TCR antibody.

The sequence was obtained from a woman aged 18-35 years in good health. The sample comprised CD4+ T cells sorted from blood.

The CDR3 coding sequence is TGTGCCAGCAGGGGGACAAAGGGCCGCTCCTACGAGCAGTACTTC. Translated: CASRGTKGRSYEQYF. The chain has TRBV2 and TRBJ2-7; D is perhaps TRBD1 (6 bases). This CDR3 contains 15 residues. Per the germline V gene, CDR1 is SNHLY and CDR2 is FYNNEI. With 6 bases removed from V and 0 bases from J, the gap between germline ends came to 15 bases.